What follows describes a single T cell receptor beta chain. It has no known antigen specificity. Base qualities are missing; no much larger clone stands one base away. In the germline V gene (reference sequence), CDR1 corresponds to LGHDT and CDR2 to YNNKEL. The junction carries 12 bases between V and J, which are trimmed by 4 bases and 2 bases respectively. From the cysteine through the phenylalanine, the CDR3 covers 15 amino acids. Kept here is only the CDR3 DNA, which spans 45 bases and is read in frame from base 1. These data originate in a study of blood T cell repertoires in COVID-19 (TCRdb year 2020). At the level of the whole study: Collaborator samples came from the United States, Italy and Spain and covered acute and convalescent phases of COVID-19. The material from the prospective study consisted of cDNA or gDNA derived from T cells, B-cell-depleted T cells, or PBMCs. Deeply sampled blood TCRbeta repertoires from subjects exposed to, actively infected with, or recovered from COVID-19 were included in the dataset. The repertoires were released in a freely available public database intended as a resource for research on the immune response to SARS-CoV-2. Samples came from the ongoing ImmuneRACE study (first 160 participants) plus 1,254 subjects from 6 global collaborators. Nearly every sample came with metadata listing a de-identified subject ID, COVID-19 status, age in years and sex. Where available, HLA class I and class II types were obtained from metadata supplied by the sample provider rather than from assay-based typing. The study at large found these results: The amount of clinical and demographic metadata varied by source and participant and was provided uncurated.

The immunoSEQ Assay, a bias-controlled multiplex PCR, was used to amplify TCRbeta CDR3 regions from genomic DNA. Per the original workflow: The number of nucleated cells in each sample was estimated by amplification of reference gene primers within the assay. Sequence reads were collapsed and filtered to measure the absolute abundance of every unique TCRbeta CDR3 rearrangement. For each sample, productive Simpson clonality was calculated as the square root of Simpson's diversity index across productive rearrangements. TCRdb mirrors the immuneACCESS table, restricted to in-frame sequences. Some clones are absent from its copies; in checked studies, under half trace to an unresolved V gene, and the reason for the others is unknown. Clone size and V and J calls were adopted from that table, with D and trimming inferred from the DNA. The sample table records tens of thousands of clones; 70% to 90% of these occur just once. The biggest ten clones account for more than 8% of the sample.

Whole blood was collected in K2EDTA tubes by collaborating institutions according to the institutions' own protocols. For TCRbeta analysis, collaborators shipped samples in one of three forms: frozen whole blood, isolated PBMCs, or DNA extracted from either of those sample types. The sequence joins TRBV3-1 (or the pseudogene TRBV3-2) to TRBJ2-1; a weak D assignment points to TRBD2 (5 bases agree). Sequencing was carried out using peripheral blood. The TCR sequence derives from a man in his sixties in a cohort sampled during active COVID-19. The base sequence is TGTGCCAGCAGCCGCCTAGCCCCACCCTACAATGAGCAGTTCTTC. This is translated as CASSRLAPPYNEQFF.